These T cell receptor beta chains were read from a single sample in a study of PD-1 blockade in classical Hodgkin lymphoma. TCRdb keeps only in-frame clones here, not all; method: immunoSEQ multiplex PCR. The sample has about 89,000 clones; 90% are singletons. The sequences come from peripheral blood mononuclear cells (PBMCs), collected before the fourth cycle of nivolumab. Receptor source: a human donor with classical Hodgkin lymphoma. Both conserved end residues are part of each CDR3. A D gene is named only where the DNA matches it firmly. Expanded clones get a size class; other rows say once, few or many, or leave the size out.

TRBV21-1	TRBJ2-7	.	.	CASSVPYEQYF	TGTGCCAGCAGCGTCCCCTACGAGCAGTACTTC
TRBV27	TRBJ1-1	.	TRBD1	CASSDRGNTEAFF	TGTGCCAGCAGTGACAGGGGGAACACTGAAGCTTTCTTT
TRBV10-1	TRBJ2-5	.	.	CASQGSKKETQYF	TGCGCCAGCCAAGGTAGTAAAAAGGAGACCCAGTACTTC
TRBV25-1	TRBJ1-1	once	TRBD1	CASSILTGGDTEAFF	TGTGCCAGCAGTATCCTGACAGGGGGGGACACTGAAGCTTTCTTT
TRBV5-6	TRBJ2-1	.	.	CASSAAVEQFF	TGTGCCAGCAGCGCCGCGGTAGAGCAGTTCTTC
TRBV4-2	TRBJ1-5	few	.	CASSQEGRHQPQHF	TGTGCCAGCAGCCAAGAAGGCCGACATCAGCCCCAGCATTTT
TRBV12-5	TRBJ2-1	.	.	CASGLLGNEQFF	TGTGCTAGTGGTTTATTAGGAAATGAGCAGTTCTTC
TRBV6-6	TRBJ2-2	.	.	CASSYGVNTGELFF	TGTGCCAGCAGTTATGGTGTGAACACCGGGGAGCTGTTTTTT
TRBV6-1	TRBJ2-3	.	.	CASSEITGTPLTDTQYF	TGTGCCAGCAGTGAGATTACAGGGACTCCTCTCACAGATACGCAGTATTTT
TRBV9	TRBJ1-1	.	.	CASSEGEGYMNTEAFF	TGTGCCAGCAGCGAGGGGGAAGGTTACATGAACACTGAAGCTTTCTTT
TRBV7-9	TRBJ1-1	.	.	CASSLVGRQSYTEAFF	TGTGCCAGCAGCTTAGTGGGGAGGCAGTCCTACACTGAAGCTTTCTTT
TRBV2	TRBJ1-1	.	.	CASSEFFTTEAFF	TGTGCCAGCAGCGAGTTTTTTACGACTGAAGCTTTCTTT
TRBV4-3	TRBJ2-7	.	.	CASSLGAGKYEQYF	TGCGCCAGCAGCCTTGGGGCAGGGAAGTACGAGCAGTACTTC
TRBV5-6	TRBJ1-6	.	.	CASSFFPLGATGNSPLHF	TGTGCCAGCAGCTTCTTCCCCCTCGGGGCAACGGGTAATTCACCCCTCCACTTT
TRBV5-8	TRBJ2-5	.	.	CASSLGPLTQYF	TGTGCCAGCAGCTTAGGGCCCCTGACCCAGTACTTC